This T cell receptor (beta chain) is from a study of shared clonotypes between healthy human individuals. Study-wide results and limits: Clonotype sharing among donors was thought likely to change with sequencing depth. Four donors shared approximately 5% of their naive CD4 clonotypes. What limited the represented genetic and exposure-history diversity was the small number of donors.

Per germline, CDR1 KGHSH and CDR2 LQKENI. V dropped 6 bases and J dropped 0 bases, with 6 bases sitting between them. This CDR3 is 14 amino acids long. In regard to this clone: Its specificity is unknown.

Healthy and HIV-negative, the adult donors had no recent acute infections or vaccinations. Data came from immunoSEQ multiplex PCR; TCRdb stores just in-frame clones and leaves some out. The table shows 2 million to 3 million clones, with approximately 92% occurring only once. The sequence was obtained from a man between 18 and 35 years old in good health. The source material was naive CD4+ T cells sorted from blood. Specified subset: CD45RA+ positively selected. J is TRBJ2-6 and V is TRBV18; the D is unclear. The CDR3 DNA is TGTGCCAGCTCGGGCGACTCTGGGGCCAACGTCCTGACTTTC. This codes for CASSGDSGANVLTF.